Listed below are T cell receptor beta chains from one sample, sequenced in a study of T-cell reconstitution after alpha-beta-depleted transplantation in children. TCRdb ran MiXCR on the PCR reads and lists one entry per CDR3 protein. The sample holds about 460,000 distinct CDR3 sequences, 8% to 11% seen once. The input for sequencing was PBMCs, taken before TCRalphabeta/CD19-depleted stem cell transplant. All receptors derive from a child aged 2 to 10 with inherited bone marrow failure, due to receive a stem cell transplant. CDR3s include the opening cysteine and the closing phenylalanine or tryptophan. A D gene is named only where the DNA matches it firmly. The size entry is marked missing in some rows and otherwise reads once, few, many or a size class.

TRBJ2-7 TRBD1 . TRBV6-5 CASSSWTGGSYEQYF TGTGCCAGCAGTTCTTGGACAGGAGGCTCCTACGAGCAGTACTTC
TRBJ2-1 TRBD2 many TRBV20-1 CSATPGTSGALHNEQFF TGCAGTGCTACTCCCGGGACTAGCGGGGCTCTACACAATGAGCAGTTCTTC
TRBJ1-5 . many TRBV7-2 CASSPQVGGQPQHF TGTGCCAGCAGCCCACAGGTGGGGGGTCAGCCCCAGCATTTT
TRBJ1-5 . . TRBV6-2/TRBV6-3 CASRRSGDQPQHF TGTGCCAGCAGACGCAGTGGAGATCAGCCCCAGCATTTT
TRBJ2-1 TRBD2 . TRBV6-2/TRBV6-3 CASTQRLAEWNNEQFF TGTGCCAGCACCCAAAGGCTAGCGGAATGGAACAATGAGCAGTTCTTC
TRBJ1-2 . . TRBV4-3 CASSQDSDTKNPHYGYTF TGCGCCAGCAGCCAAGATTCCGACACCAAGAACCCGCACTATGGCTACACCTTC
TRBJ2-7 . many TRBV5-1 CASSLGGQSLTYEQYF TGCGCCAGCAGCTTAGGAGGACAATCGCTAACCTACGAGCAGTACTTC
TRBJ1-4 . few TRBV2 CASSEWEEGATNEKLFF TGTGCCAGCAGTGAATGGGAGGAGGGGGCAACTAATGAAAAACTGTTTTTT
TRBJ2-1 . few TRBV20-1 CSAQQFRSSYNEQFF TGCAGTGCTCAACAATTTAGGAGCTCCTACAATGAGCAGTTCTTC
TRBJ2-5 . many TRBV4-1 CASSQGNRQGETQYF TGCGCCAGCAGCCAAGGAAACAGGCAGGGGGAGACCCAGTACTTC
TRBJ1-1 . many TRBV12-3/TRBV12-4 CASRVWGTNTEAFF TGTGCCAGCAGAGTATGGGGTACGAACACTGAAGCTTTCTTT
TRBJ2-5 TRBD2 many TRBV5-1 CASSFAGGETQYF TGCGCCAGCAGCTTCGCGGGAGGGGAGACCCAGTACTTC
TRBJ2-1 TRBD2 many TRBV19 CASSIISGGRGGEQFF TGTGCCAGTAGTATAATTTCTGGCGGGAGGGGAGGTGAGCAGTTCTTC
TRBJ1-4 . few TRBV11-2 CASSLDEEKLFF TGTGCCAGCAGCTTAGATGAAGAAAAACTGTTTTTT
TRBJ1-6 TRBD1 many TRBV7-9 CASSSAPGQGSSPLHF TGTGCCAGCAGCTCCGCGCCGGGACAGGGGTCTTCACCCCTCCACTTT
TRBJ2-3 . many TRBV20-1 CSAPGPGAVDTQYF TGCAGTGCCCCCGGGCCGGGGGCCGTAGATACGCAGTATTTT
TRBJ2-2 TRBD1 many TRBV20-1 CSARDRRQGTNTGELFF TGCAGTGCTAGAGATCGAAGACAGGGGACAAACACCGGGGAGCTGTTTTTT
TRBJ1-1 . many TRBV7-6 CASSLGVAGATEAFF TGTGCCAGCAGCTTAGGGGTGGCAGGGGCGACTGAAGCTTTCTTT
TRBJ2-3 . many TRBV29-1 CSGDGGTSTDTQYF TGCAGCGGTGACGGGGGAACTAGCACAGATACGCAGTATTTT
TRBJ2-7 . many TRBV6-5 CASSYGGGGYEQYF TGTGCCAGCAGTTACGGTGGCGGAGGCTACGAGCAGTACTTC
TRBJ2-5 . . TRBV28 CASSAPYTGEETQYF TGTGCCAGCAGTGCCCCCTATACGGGAGAAGAGACCCAGTACTTC
TRBJ1-5 TRBD1 many TRBV12-3/TRBV12-4 CASSLGTGPPNPDQPQHF TGTGCCAGCAGTTTAGGGACAGGGCCCCCCAACCCCGATCAGCCCCAGCATTTT
TRBJ1-2 TRBD1 many TRBV29-1 CSVNGQGHGYTF TGCAGCGTGAACGGACAGGGGCATGGCTACACCTTC